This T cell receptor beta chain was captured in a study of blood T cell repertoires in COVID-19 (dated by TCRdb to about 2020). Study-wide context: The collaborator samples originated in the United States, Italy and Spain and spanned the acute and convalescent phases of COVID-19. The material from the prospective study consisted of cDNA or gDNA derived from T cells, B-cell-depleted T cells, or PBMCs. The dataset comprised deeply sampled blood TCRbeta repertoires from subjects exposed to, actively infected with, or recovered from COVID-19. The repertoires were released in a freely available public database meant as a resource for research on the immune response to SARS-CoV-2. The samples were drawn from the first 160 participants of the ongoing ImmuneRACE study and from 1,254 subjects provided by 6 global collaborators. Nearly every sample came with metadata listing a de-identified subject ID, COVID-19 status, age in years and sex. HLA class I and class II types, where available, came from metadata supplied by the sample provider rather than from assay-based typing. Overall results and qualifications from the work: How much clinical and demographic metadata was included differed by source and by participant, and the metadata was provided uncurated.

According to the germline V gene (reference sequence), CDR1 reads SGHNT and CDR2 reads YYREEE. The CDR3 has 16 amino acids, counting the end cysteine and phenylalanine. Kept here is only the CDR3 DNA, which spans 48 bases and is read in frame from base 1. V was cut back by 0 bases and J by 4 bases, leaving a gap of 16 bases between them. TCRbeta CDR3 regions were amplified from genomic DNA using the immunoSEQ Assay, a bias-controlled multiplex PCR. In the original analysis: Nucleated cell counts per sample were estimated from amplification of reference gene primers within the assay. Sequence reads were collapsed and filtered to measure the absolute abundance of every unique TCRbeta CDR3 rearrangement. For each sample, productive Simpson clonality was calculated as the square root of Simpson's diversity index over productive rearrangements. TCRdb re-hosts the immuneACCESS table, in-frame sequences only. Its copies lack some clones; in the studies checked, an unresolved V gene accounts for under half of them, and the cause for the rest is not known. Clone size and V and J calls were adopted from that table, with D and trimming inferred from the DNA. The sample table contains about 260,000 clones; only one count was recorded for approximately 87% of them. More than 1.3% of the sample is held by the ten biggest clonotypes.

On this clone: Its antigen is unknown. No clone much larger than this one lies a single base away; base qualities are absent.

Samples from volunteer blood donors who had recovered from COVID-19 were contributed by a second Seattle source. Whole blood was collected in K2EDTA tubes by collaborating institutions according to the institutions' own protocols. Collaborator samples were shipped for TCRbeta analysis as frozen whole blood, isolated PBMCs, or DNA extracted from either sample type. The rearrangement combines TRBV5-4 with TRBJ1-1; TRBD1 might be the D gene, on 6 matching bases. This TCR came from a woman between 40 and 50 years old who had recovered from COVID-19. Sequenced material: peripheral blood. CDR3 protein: CASSLAGRGATTEAFF. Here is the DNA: TGTGCCAGCAGCTTGGCGGGGCGGGGGGCGACCACTGAAGCTTTCTTT.